These 21 T cell receptor beta chains were sequenced from one sample in a study of post-analysis software for immune sequencing data. Study conclusions and caveats: Four to six TRBV segments were more frequent in patients than controls; TRBV5-6, TRBV5-1 and TRBV20-1 belonged to this group.

Their recognized antigens are unknown. Each TCR beta cDNA library carried unique molecular identifiers. MiXCR, applied by TCRdb to the PCR reads, yields one record per CDR3 protein. The sample holds about 680,000 distinct CDR3 sequences, roughly three fifths seen once. The sample consisted of blood. The receptors derive from a girl aged 2-10 years with multiple sclerosis.

This clonotype was seen a handful of times. V usage is TRBV10-3 and J usage is TRBJ2-1; TRBD2 matches at 8 bases. This CDR3 spans 15 amino acids. The ends lost 6 bases at V and 4 bases at J; junction bases unmatched: 8. Germline CDR1 is ENHRY and CDR2 is SYGVKD. The CDR3 DNA follows: TGTGCCATCAGCGTTAGCGGGGCTCTTTACAATGAGCAGTTCTTC. It translates to CAISVSGALYNEQFF.

Concerning this clonotype itself: A junction boundary mismatches the germline segment, possibly from a read error. The rearrangement joins TRBV12-3 or TRBV12-4 to TRBJ1-2; D not resolved. The CDR3 extends over 12 amino acids. The CDR3 reads CAGSLNNVGYTF. The CDR3 DNA reads TGTGCCGGCAGCCTAAACAACGTTGGCTACACCTTC.

The chain couples TRBV4-3 to TRBJ1-5; D call uncertain. The CDR3 runs to 15 residues. Germline-derived CDR1 and CDR2 are LGHNA and YSLEER. Trimming took 0 bases from V and 7 from J, leaving 13 bases between them. Here the CDR3 DNA reads TGCGCCAGCAGCCAAGATAACTTGGCAAGGCAGCCCCAGCATTTT. It codes for CASSQDNLARQPQHF.

The rearrangement uses TRBV9 and TRBJ2-3, with D hard to call. The CDR3 covers 13 residues. V was shortened by 2 bases and J by 7 bases, with 11 bases between the two germline ends. CDR1 is SGDLS, CDR2 YYNGEE, per germline. The CDR3, as DNA: TGTGCCAGCAGCGTTGGGGAACTTCATACGCAGTATTTT. It specifies CASSVGELHTQYF.

The V call is TRBV27, the J call TRBJ2-1; D possibly corresponds to TRBD1 (6 bases). Between the trimmed V and J ends, which lost 1 base and 9 bases, there was a span of 10 bases. The CDR3 has 13 amino acids. Germline V CDR1 and CDR2: MNHEY, SMNVEV (reference sequence). CDR3 bases: TGTGCCAGCAGTTTATTACAGGGTGGTGAGCAGTTCTTC. This gives the protein CASSLLQGGEQFF.

The chain recombines TRBV6-1 with TRBJ2-7; 8 bases are shared with TRBD1. This CDR3 is built from 14 residues. CDR1 is MNHNS and CDR2 is SASEGT in the germline V gene. This CDR3 reads CAGSDIYDRGEQYF. The CDR3 coding sequence is TGTGCTGGCAGTGATATTTACGACAGGGGAGAGCAGTACTTC.

The chain carries TRBV20-1 and TRBJ1-1; D call uncertain. There are 13 residues in the CDR3. Looked up from germline, CDR1 is DFQATT and CDR2 is SNEGSKA (reference sequence). Trimming left V 4 bases short and J 0 bases short, with 9 bases between. Here the CDR3 DNA reads TGCAGTGCTACTGTGGAAATGAACACTGAAGCTTTCTTT. This translates into CSATVEMNTEAFF.

The V and J genes are TRBV7-2 and TRBJ2-3, with D uncertain. The CDR3 length is 13 residues. Trimming pared 2 bases from V and 2 bases from J, leaving 5 bases between. Germline CDR1 reads SGHTA; CDR2 reads FQGNSA. The CDR3 DNA reads TGTGCCAGCAGCTTAATTACCACAGATACGCAGTATTTT. The encoded protein is CASSLITTDTQYF.

The CDR3 spells CASSSLIGYPGNTIYF. The CDR3 region has the DNA TGTGCCAGCAGTTCTTTAATCGGGTATCCTGGAAACACCATATATTTT. The chain employs TRBV6-6 and TRBJ1-3; no clear D gene. The CDR3 extends over 16 amino acids. V gave up 4 bases and J gave up 2 bases, with 15 bases separating them. CDR1 MNHNY and CDR2 SVGAGI come from the germline V gene (reference sequence).

This chain uses TRBV5-5 with TRBJ2-1, with TRBD1 as a possible D gene (5 bases). Matching the DNA end better, TRBJ2-7 makes the J call doubtful. This CDR3 region has 15 residues. CDR1 and CDR2 from the germline V gene are SGHKS and YYEKEE (reference sequence). CDR3 DNA sequence: TGTGCCAGCAGCTTGGAGTGGGTGACAGCTTACGAGCAGTACTTC. This translates into CASSLEWVTAYEQYF.

The chain recombines TRBV10-3 with TRBJ1-1, with 8 bases matching TRBD1. The CDR3 length is 13 residues. CDR1 ENHRY and CDR2 SYGVKD come from the germline V gene. With V trimmed by 6 bases and J by 4 bases, 4 bases remained unmatched. For the CDR3, the DNA is TGTGCCATCAGGGACAGGGAGGGCACTGAAGCTTTCTTT. It is translated as CAIRDREGTEAFF.

This clonotype occurred a few times. The chain is built from TRBV27 and TRBJ1-4; possibly TRBD1 for D (5 bases). The CDR3 consists of 17 residues. Between the trimmed V and J ends, which lost 5 bases and 11 bases, there was a span of 27 bases. Germline V gene data show CDR1 as MNHEY and CDR2 as SMNVEV (reference sequence). This CDR3 reads CASSPSRRGPGRGKLFF. CDR3 sequence (DNA): TGTGCCAGCAGTCCCAGCAGGCGGGGCCCTGGGCGGGGTAAACTGTTTTTT.

The CDR3 DNA sequence: TGTGCCAGCAGTCGGGGGTTACCCCCAAATGAGCAGTTCTTC. Translated: CASSRGLPPNEQFF. The V call is TRBV12-3 or TRBV12-4, the J call TRBJ2-1; the D gene is possibly TRBD2 (6 bases). The V gene lost 5 bases and the J gene lost 7 bases, with 15 bases spanning the gap. This CDR3 has 14 residues.

J is TRBJ1-2 and V is TRBV5-1; TRBD1 is a possible D gene (5 bases). Per the germline V gene, CDR1 is SGHRS and CDR2 is YFSETQ. Trimming took 0 bases from V and 9 from J, leaving 18 bases between them. The CDR3 loop spans 15 amino acids. CDR3 in amino acids: CASSLGLYQEGSYTF. In DNA, the CDR3 is TGCGCCAGCAGCTTGGGTTTATATCAAGAGGGGAGCTACACCTTC.

V usage is TRBV18 and J usage is TRBJ2-1; 8 bases match TRBD2. The trim removed 2 bases at V and 8 bases at J, leaving 8 bases unmatched. The V gene's germline CDR1 is KGHSH and CDR2 LQKENI. CDR3 length: 15 residues. The CDR3 loop is CASSPIGLAMDEQFF. In DNA, the CDR3 is TGTGCCAGCTCACCAATAGGACTAGCTATGGATGAGCAGTTCTTC.

This clonotype occurred once. The chain links TRBV12-3 or TRBV12-4 to TRBJ1-1, with no clear D. V gave up 6 bases and J gave up 6 bases, with 8 bases separating them. The CDR3 is made up of 11 amino acids. The CDR3 loop reads CASRLQSEAFF. CDR3 nucleotide sequence: TGTGCCAGCAGGCTACAGTCTGAAGCTTTCTTT.

This clonotype has just one count. The V and J genes are TRBV15 and TRBJ1-6; TRBD1 matches at 7 bases. The CDR3 runs to 15 residues. J gave up 13 bases and V 5 bases, and 14 bases lay outside the gene matches. Germline V gene data show CDR1 as LNHNV and CDR2 as YYDKDF (reference sequence). CDR3 in amino acids: CATSSPSTGRAPLHF. CDR3 DNA sequence: TGTGCCACCAGCTCCCCTTCGACAGGGAGGGCCCCCCTCCACTTT.

The table lists this clonotype with a few counts. This sequence joins TRBV6-1 and TRBJ2-1, with D maybe TRBD2 (6 bases). Trimming removed 4 bases from V and 7 bases from J, with 20 bases in between. Germline V gives CDR1 MNHNS, CDR2 SASEGT. The CDR3 consists of 16 residues. The CDR3 reads CASSAMIADLGNEQFF. The DNA of the CDR3 is TGTGCCAGCAGTGCGATGATAGCGGACCTAGGGAATGAGCAGTTCTTC.

The genes are TRBV25-1 and TRBJ2-5, with TRBD1 matching over 10 bases. The CDR3 has 16 amino acids. CDR1 is MGHDK, CDR2 SYGVNS, per germline. V lost 5 bases, J lost 3 bases, and 9 bases stayed unmatched. The chain's CDR3 is CASSLDRGQGKETQYF. The CDR3 region has the DNA TGTGCCAGCAGTCTCGATAGGGGACAGGGGAAAGAGACCCAGTACTTC.

This clonotype occurred a few times. This rearrangement joins TRBV7-2 to TRBJ2-3; D could derive from TRBD1 or TRBD2 (6 bases each). The V and J ends lost 6 bases and 2 bases respectively, with 21 bases between them. This CDR3 region has 17 residues. CDR1 is SGHTA, CDR2 FQGNSA, per germline. CDR3 nucleotide sequence: TGTGCCAGCAGTCTCCCGCGGGACACGGATTACACAGATACGCAGTATTTT. Residues: CASSLPRDTDYTDTQYF.

In its sample, this clonotype was seen a few times. The chain couples TRBV20-1 to TRBJ2-7; D possibly corresponds to TRBD1 (8 bases). Germline CDR1 is DFQATT and CDR2 is SNEGSKA (reference sequence). Trimming stripped 0 bases from V and 5 bases from J, with 17 bases between. This CDR3 is built from 15 residues. Here the CDR3 reads CSARDTGGARNEQYF. As DNA, the CDR3 is TGCAGTGCTAGAGATACAGGGGGGGCCCGCAACGAGCAGTACTTC.